This T cell receptor beta chain was profiled in a study of blood T cell repertoires in COVID-19. Whole-study context: Researchers got acute and convalescent COVID-19 samples from the United States, Italy and Spain.

Using immunoSEQ multiplex PCR, the repertoire was profiled, and TCRdb retains in-frame clones only, with some absent. Among around 400,000 clones listed, roughly 92% were seen once. Germline lookup yields CDR1 LNHDA and CDR2 SQIVND (reference sequence). The CDR3 extends over 12 amino acids. Trimming cost V 6 bases and J 8 bases, with 11 bases left between them. Residents of about two dozen US areas, aged roughly 18 to 95 years, made up the participants. Donors were grouped by their self-reported clinical history. In this sample, this clone turned up many times. The sample consisted of PBMCs or T cells enriched from blood (not recorded which). This clonotype was obtained from a woman in her 40s who had been exposed to COVID-19. The V gene is TRBV19, the J gene TRBJ2-1; D perhaps matches TRBD1 (6 bases). CDR3 sequence reads: CASRRTGHEQFF. The CDR3 region has the DNA TGTGCCAGTAGGCGCACAGGGCATGAGCAGTTCTTC. The variable domain in full, completed from reference TRBV19 and TRBJ2-1, reads DGGITQSPKYLFRKEGQNVTLSCEQNLNHDAMYWYRQDPGQGLRLIYYSQIVNDFQKGDIAEGYSVSREKKESFPLTVTSAQKNPTAFYLCASRRTGHEQFFGPGTRLTVL.